Listed below are T cell receptor beta chains from one sample, sequenced in a study of cytomegalovirus exposure and HLA in healthy donors. Profiling relied on immunoSEQ multiplex PCR, and the TCRdb table lists in-frame clones only, not all of them. This sample has around 100,000 clones; around 80% occur once, and the top ten carry about 5.7%. The sample was PBMCs. The receptors were sampled from a woman aged 18 to 35 in good health and CMV-seropositive. Both conserved end residues are trimmed from each CDR3. D genes are given only for firm matches.

D gene	V gene	J gene	CDR3 protein
NA	TRBV9	TRBJ2-7	ASSVVGGTNEQY
TRBD2	TRBV6-1	TRBJ2-5	ASSEVVRLAYVLETQY
TRBD2	TRBV4-1	TRBJ2-7	ASSQDGAGAYGEQY
TRBD2	TRBV9	TRBJ2-1	ASSVLAGSVDEQF
NA	TRBV11-2	TRBJ1-6	ASSPGGQGHNSPLH
TRBD1	TRBV5-6	TRBJ1-5	ASSYGTAISNQPQH
TRBD1	TRBV7-8	TRBJ2-5	ASSLQGQKETQY
TRBD2	TRBV7-8	TRBJ2-7	ASSPWTSGRLDEQY
NA	TRBV6-1	TRBJ2-5	ASSKGTQGQY
NA	TRBV28	TRBJ1-1	ASSLYRNTEAF
TRBD2	TRBV13	TRBJ2-1	ASSFGSGRRFNEQF
NA	TRBV6-1	TRBJ1-3	ASSEPTRPGTGNTIY
TRBD1	TRBV5-1	TRBJ1-1	ASSSKAGGRNTEAF
TRBD1	TRBV11-2	TRBJ2-1	ASKTGRNEQF
NA	TRBV5-1	TRBJ2-4	ASSSGLSIAKNIQY
NA	TRBV6-1	TRBJ2-5	ASSELVPETQY
NA	TRBV5-1	TRBJ2-2	ASEQSDTGELF
NA	TRBV28	TRBJ1-2	ASSLYPPTSGNEGYT
NA	TRBV6-6	TRBJ1-3	ASSYSSHSSGNTIY
NA	TRBV5-1	TRBJ1-4	ASSSPGFNEKLF
TRBD1	TRBV10-3	TRBJ1-2	AITRTGGDYGYT
NA	TRBV27	TRBJ2-1	ASSLRATLSYNEQF
TRBD2	TRBV29-1	TRBJ2-7	SVVLAGGSYEQY
TRBD1	TRBV5-1	TRBJ2-7	ASSLRDRAEQY
NA	TRBV14	TRBJ2-7	ASSQVSGVGAYEQY
TRBD2	TRBV28	TRBJ2-5	ASSALAGDRETQY
TRBD2	TRBV29-1	TRBJ2-1	SVVRLAGGYEQF
NA	TRBV11-2	TRBJ2-7	ASSSDRSYEQY
NA	TRBV7-9	TRBJ1-1	ASRIQGSAEAF
TRBD1	TRBV5-6	TRBJ2-5	ASSLARWTGDQETQY
TRBD1	TRBV7-9	TRBJ1-2	ASTPPNPGQVKNYGYT
NA	TRBV19	TRBJ2-5	ASSIGAGTEWAIGETQY
NA	TRBV29-1	TRBJ2-3	SVEGDTSSTDTQY
TRBD1	TRBV6-6	TRBJ1-3	ASRAPGQVSGNTIY
NA	TRBV15	TRBJ2-1	ATSRGTWADRDNEQF
TRBD1	TRBV27	TRBJ1-2	ASSPVLLFQGGTYGYT
NA	TRBV28	TRBJ2-3	ASSSADSTDTQY
NA	TRBV7-9	TRBJ2-5	ASSSHQGMVQTQY
NA	TRBV15	TRBJ1-1	ATSRGSGIMNTEAF
TRBD2	TRBV13	TRBJ2-7	ASSLGGRGTYEQY
TRBD2	TRBV28	TRBJ2-7	ASSFIGTTEQY
TRBD2	TRBV29-1	TRBJ2-5	SVGAGGAETQY
TRBD1	TRBV30	TRBJ2-7	AWSVKGTGGYEQY
NA	TRBV7-6	NA	ASSLEDSPSYEQY
TRBD2	TRBV28	TRBJ2-5	ASSKSPLAVIQETQY
TRBD1	TRBV5-6	NA	ASRPTGYNDEQY
NA	TRBV6-1	TRBJ1-1	ASTLVGQGRAF
NA	TRBV27	TRBJ2-3	ASSPNSPLTDTQY
TRBD1	TRBV6-5	TRBJ2-5	ASSYLTQGKETQY
TRBD2	TRBV2	TRBJ2-2	ASDQEGGTNTGELF
NA	TRBV7-7	TRBJ2-5	ASSLVPAEQETQY
NA	TRBV5-4	TRBJ1-2	ASSLGQYYGYT